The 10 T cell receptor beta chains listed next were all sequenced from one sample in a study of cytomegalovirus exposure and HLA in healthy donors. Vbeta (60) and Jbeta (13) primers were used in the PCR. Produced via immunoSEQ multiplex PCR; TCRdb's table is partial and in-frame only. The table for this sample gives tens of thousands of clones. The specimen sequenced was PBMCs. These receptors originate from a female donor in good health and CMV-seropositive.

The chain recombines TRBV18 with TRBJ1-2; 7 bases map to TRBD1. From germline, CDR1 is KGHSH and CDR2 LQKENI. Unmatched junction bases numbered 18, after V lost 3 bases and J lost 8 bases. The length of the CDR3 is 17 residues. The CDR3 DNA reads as TGTGCCAGCTCACCGAAGACAGGGCCCCTAAATTCGGGGGGCTACACCTTC. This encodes CASSPKTGPLNSGGYTF. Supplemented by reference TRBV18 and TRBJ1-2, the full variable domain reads NAGVMQNPRHLVRRRGQEARLRCSPMKGHSHVYWYRQLPEEGLKFMVYLQKENIIDESGMPKERFSAEFPKEGPSILRIQQVVRGDSAAYFCASSPKTGPLNSGGYTFGSGTRLTVV.

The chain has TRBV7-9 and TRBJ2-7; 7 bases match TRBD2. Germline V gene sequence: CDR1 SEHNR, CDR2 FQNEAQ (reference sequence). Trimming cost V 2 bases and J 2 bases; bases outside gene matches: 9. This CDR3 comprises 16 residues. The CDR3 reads CASSLLGGVGAYEQYF. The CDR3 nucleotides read TGTGCCAGCAGCTTATTGGGGGGGGTGGGAGCCTACGAGCAGTACTTC.

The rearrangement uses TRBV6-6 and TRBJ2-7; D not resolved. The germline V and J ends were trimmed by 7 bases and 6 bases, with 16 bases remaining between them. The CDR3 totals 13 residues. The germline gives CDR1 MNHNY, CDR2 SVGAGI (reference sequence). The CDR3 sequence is CASNTALWREQYF. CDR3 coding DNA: TGTGCCAGCAATACAGCCCTTTGGCGCGAGCAGTACTTC.

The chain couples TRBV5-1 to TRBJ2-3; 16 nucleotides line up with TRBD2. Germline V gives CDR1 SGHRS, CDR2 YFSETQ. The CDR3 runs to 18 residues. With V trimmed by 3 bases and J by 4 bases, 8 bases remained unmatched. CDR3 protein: CASSSGTSGGAFSDTQYF. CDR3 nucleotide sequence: TGCGCCAGCAGCTCCGGGACTAGCGGGGGGGCCTTTTCAGATACGCAGTATTTT.

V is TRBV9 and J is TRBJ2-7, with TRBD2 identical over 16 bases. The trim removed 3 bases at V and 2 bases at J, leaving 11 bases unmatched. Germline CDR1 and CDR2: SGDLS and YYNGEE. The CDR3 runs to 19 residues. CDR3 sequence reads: CASSAGGGTSGRGTYEQYF. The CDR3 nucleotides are TGTGCCAGCAGCGCCGGGGGGGGGACTAGCGGGAGGGGGACCTACGAGCAGTACTTC.

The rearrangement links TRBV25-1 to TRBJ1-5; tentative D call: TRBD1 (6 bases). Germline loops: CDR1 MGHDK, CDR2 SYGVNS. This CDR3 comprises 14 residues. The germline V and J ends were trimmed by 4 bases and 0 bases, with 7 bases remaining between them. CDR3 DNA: TGTGCCAGCAGTGTGGACAGTAGCAATCAGCCCCAGCATTTT. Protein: CASSVDSSNQPQHF.

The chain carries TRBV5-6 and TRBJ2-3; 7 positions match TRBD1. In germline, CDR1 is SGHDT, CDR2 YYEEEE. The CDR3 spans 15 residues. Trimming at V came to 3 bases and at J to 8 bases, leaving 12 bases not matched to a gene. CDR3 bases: TGTGCCAGCAGCTACCGGGACAGAAGGGGCTCTACGCAGTATTTT. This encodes CASSYRDRRGSTQYF.

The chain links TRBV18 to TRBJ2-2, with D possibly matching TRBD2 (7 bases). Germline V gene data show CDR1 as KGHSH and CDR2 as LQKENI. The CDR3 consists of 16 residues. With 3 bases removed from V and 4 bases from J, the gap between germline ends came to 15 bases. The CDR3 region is CASSPGLGGGTGELFF. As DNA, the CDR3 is TGTGCCAGCTCACCTGGACTAGGGGGAGGCACCGGGGAGCTGTTTTTT.

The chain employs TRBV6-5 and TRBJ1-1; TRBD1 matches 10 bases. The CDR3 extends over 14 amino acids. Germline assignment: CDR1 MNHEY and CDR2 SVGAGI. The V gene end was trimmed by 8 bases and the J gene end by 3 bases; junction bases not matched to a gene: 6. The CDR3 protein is CASQTGGWDTEAFF. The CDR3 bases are TGTGCCAGCCAGACAGGGGGCTGGGACACTGAAGCTTTCTTT.

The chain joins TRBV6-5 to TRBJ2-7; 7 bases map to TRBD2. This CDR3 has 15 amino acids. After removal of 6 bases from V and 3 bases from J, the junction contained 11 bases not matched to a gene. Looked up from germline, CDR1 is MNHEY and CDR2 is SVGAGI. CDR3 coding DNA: TGTGCCAGCAGGCCACTAGCGCTTGGAGGCTACGAGCAGTACTTC. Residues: CASRPLALGGYEQYF.